The T cell receptor (beta chain) described here comes from a study of cytomegalovirus exposure and HLA in healthy donors. General observations from the study: Immune exposure was documented only through CMV serostatus. An analysis that was carried out later associated 16,951 TCR beta sequences with HLA alleles at 0.05 false discovery rate. Sequencing likely generated an artifact that appeared as a cluster of highly shared sequence variants.

The germline CDR1 and CDR2 sequences are SGHRS and YFSETQ. The V gene lost 4 bases and the J gene lost 8 bases, with 13 bases spanning the gap. The CDR3 is 14 residues long. For this clone: Its antigen is currently unknown.

PCR employed 60 Vbeta and 13 Jbeta primers. TCRdb's copy holds only in-frame clones and misses some; the assay was immunoSEQ multiplex PCR. The table records 95,000 to 150,000 clones, less than 75% of them present only once. Regarding donors, all were healthy bone marrow donors. The chain joins TRBV5-1 to TRBJ1-6; D gene ambiguous. The sequencing sample was made of PBMCs. The TCR sequence derives from a woman in her forties in good health and CMV-seronegative. CDR3 coding DNA: TGCGCCAGCAGCCGAGACATAGTGTATTCACCCCTCCACTTT. Translation gives CASSRDIVYSPLHF.